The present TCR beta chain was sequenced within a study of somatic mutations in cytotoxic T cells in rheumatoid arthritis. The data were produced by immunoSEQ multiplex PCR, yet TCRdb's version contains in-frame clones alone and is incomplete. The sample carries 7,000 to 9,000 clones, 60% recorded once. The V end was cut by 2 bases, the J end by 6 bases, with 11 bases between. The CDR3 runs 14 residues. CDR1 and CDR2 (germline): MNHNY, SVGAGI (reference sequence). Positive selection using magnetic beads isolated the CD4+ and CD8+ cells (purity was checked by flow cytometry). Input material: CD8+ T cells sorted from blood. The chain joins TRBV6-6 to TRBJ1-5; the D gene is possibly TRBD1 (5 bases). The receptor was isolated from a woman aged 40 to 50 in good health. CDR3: CASSYVGTGQPQHF. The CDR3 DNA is TGTGCCAGCAGTTACGTCGGGACGGGTCAGCCCCAGCATTTT.